The rows below give T cell receptor beta chains drawn from one sample of a study of immune characterization of retroperitoneal liposarcoma. A single record per CDR3 protein comes from TCRdb applying MiXCR to the PCR reads. The table records around 11,000 distinct CDR3 sequences, roughly 22% of them present only once. The specimen was blood. The receptors originated from a female donor with retroperitoneal liposarcoma. Both conserved end residues are part of each CDR3. D genes are given only for firm matches. Size is omitted from some rows. Given values are once, few, many or a class for expanded clones.

NA	TRBV6-2/TRBV6-3	NA	TRBJ2-1	TGTGCCAGCAGTTATGGGCGGGAGCAGGGGGTCCAGTTCTTC	CASSYGREQGVQFF
NA	TRBV20-1	NA	TRBJ1-4	TGCAGTGCTAGTAGGCTGGTAGACTTTTTAAGCGGTGATCGCAAAGGAGAACTGTTTTTT	CSASRLVDFLSGDRKGELFF
medium-sized	TRBV12-3/TRBV12-4	TRBD2	TRBJ2-7	TGTGCCAGCAGTGCTAGCGGAATCTCCTACGAGCAGTACTTC	CASSASGISYEQYF
NA	TRBV12-5	NA	TRBJ1-1	TGTGCTAGTGGTTTGGTACTCGGGACATCGGAGACTGAAGCTTTCTTT	CASGLVLGTSETEAFF
NA	TRBV30	NA	TRBJ2-1	TGTGCCTGGAGTGTAATCTACAATGAGCAGTTCTTC	CAWSVIYNEQFF
many	TRBV6-1	TRBD2	TRBJ2-1	TGTGCCAGCAGGTCCTCGGGACTAGCGGCCAATGAGCAGTTCTTC	CASRSSGLAANEQFF
NA	TRBV7-2	NA	TRBJ1-1	TGTGCCAGCAGCCCCGGCGGTGGAGAAGCTTTCTTT	CASSPGGGEAFF
NA	TRBV7-6	NA	TRBJ2-1	TGTGCCAGCAGCTTAACACTGCTTCCATACAATGAGCAGTTCTTC	CASSLTLLPYNEQFF
NA	TRBV11-2	TRBD1	TRBJ2-2	TGTGCCAGCAGCCGAGGGACAGGGGGCTTCACCGGGGAGCTGTTTTTT	CASSRGTGGFTGELFF
many	TRBV7-6	TRBD2	TRBJ2-5	TGTGCCAGCAGCTACGGGACTAGCGGGGAGACCCAGTACTTC	CASSYGTSGETQYF
many	TRBV12-3/TRBV12-4	NA	TRBJ1-4	TGTGCCAGCAGTTTAAGGGATGAAAAACTGTTTTTT	CASSLRDEKLFF
medium-sized	TRBV11-3	NA	TRBJ2-3	TGTGCCAGCAGATACAGGTTTGATACGCAGTATTTT	CASRYRFDTQYF
medium-sized	TRBV12-3/TRBV12-4	NA	TRBJ2-1	TGTGCCAGCAGTTTAGTCCCGAGCTCCTACAATGAGCAGTTCTTC	CASSLVPSSYNEQFF
medium-sized	TRBV27	TRBD1	TRBJ2-1	TGTGCCAGCAGTTGGGGACAGGGGCATAATGAGCAGTTCTTC	CASSWGQGHNEQFF
NA	TRBV6-1	TRBD2	TRBJ2-5	TGTGCCAGCAGTGAAGCGGGGGGAGGGATACGGGAGACCCAGTACTTC	CASSEAGGGIRETQYF
NA	TRBV24-1	TRBD2	TRBJ2-3	TGTGCCACCAGTGAGCGACTAGCGGGTATGATAGATACGCAGTATTTT	CATSERLAGMIDTQYF
many	TRBV27	NA	TRBJ2-7	TGTGCCAGCAGTTTCGGGGTACAGGGTTACGAGCAGTACTTC	CASSFGVQGYEQYF
NA	TRBV11-2	TRBD1	TRBJ2-1	TGTGCCAGCAGCTACGACAGGGCTGGCTACAATGAGCAGTTCTTC	CASSYDRAGYNEQFF
few	TRBV6-5	TRBD2	TRBJ2-1	TGTGCCAGCAGACTAGCGGGAGTTGATGAGCAGTTCTTC	CASRLAGVDEQFF
NA	TRBV18	NA	TRBJ2-5	TGTGCCAGCTCAAAAGGCCAGGGGGGAGAGACCCAGTACTTC	CASSKGQGGETQYF
NA	TRBV6-5	TRBD1	TRBJ2-7	TGTGCCAGCAGTTTAGGGACAGTCTACAATGAGCAGTACTTC	CASSLGTVYNEQYF
few	TRBV12-3/TRBV12-4	NA	TRBJ1-5	TGTGCCAGCAGTTCTGACGGCCATAGCAATCAGCCCCAGCATTTT	CASSSDGHSNQPQHF
many	TRBV5-1	NA	TRBJ2-5	TGCGCCAGCAGCTTGGGGTCCAGACAAGAGACCCAGTACTTC	CASSLGSRQETQYF
few	TRBV20-1	NA	TRBJ2-5	TGCAGTGCTAGGGGGTTGGGGATCGAGGGAGGGACCCAGTACTTC	CSARGLGIEGGTQYF
many	TRBV11-3	NA	TRBJ2-3	TGTGCCAGCAGCCCTCGGGCGAGCACAGATACGCAGTATTTT	CASSPRASTDTQYF
few	TRBV12-5	NA	TRBJ2-1	TGTGCTAGTGGTTTGTTGTATGAGCAGTTCTTC	CASGLLYEQFF
medium-sized	TRBV7-2	TRBD2	TRBJ2-1	TGTGCCAGCAGCTTAGAGCCTCTCATACAACTAGCGGGCTTTGAGCAGTTCTTC	CASSLEPLIQLAGFEQFF
medium-sized	TRBV6-1	TRBD1	TRBJ2-3	TGTGCCAGCAGTGAGGGACAGGGGCGCACAGATACGCAGTATTTT	CASSEGQGRTDTQYF
NA	TRBV7-7	NA	TRBJ2-1	TGTGCCAGCAGCCGCTTTGGGGTAGGGAGTGAGCAGTTCTTC	CASSRFGVGSEQFF
medium-sized	TRBV6-1	TRBD2	TRBJ2-2	TGTGCCAGCGGGAGGGGGAACACCGGGGAGCTGTTTTTT	CASGRGNTGELFF
NA	TRBV11-3	NA	TRBJ1-2	TGTGCCAGCAGCTTAGAGGGCAGTGATTATGGCTACACCTTC	CASSLEGSDYGYTF
NA	TRBV27	NA	TRBJ2-7	TGTGCCAGCAGTTCAAATTCGGGACACCCCTACGAGCAGTACTTC	CASSSNSGHPYEQYF
medium-sized	TRBV6-6	NA	TRBJ2-5	TGTGCCAGTCGAAGGGGGGCCGGAGAGACCCAGTACTTC	CASRRGAGETQYF
NA	TRBV11-2	TRBD1	TRBJ1-2	TGTGCCAGGAGCTTAGGAGTAGGGACAGGGGGCGATGGCTACACCTTC	CARSLGVGTGGDGYTF
medium-sized	TRBV11-2	NA	TRBJ2-1	TGTGCCAGCAGCTCCCAAAGGGGGGTCGAGCAGTTCTTC	CASSSQRGVEQFF
many	TRBV7-7	NA	TRBJ2-1	TGTGCCAGCAGCCCGAGCACCGACCCGAGGAATGAGCAGTTCTTC	CASSPSTDPRNEQFF
NA	TRBV7-4	NA	TRBJ2-1	TGTGCCAGCAGTAAAGGGGGGGCTTTCAAGGAGACCCAGTTCTTC	CASSKGGAFKETQFF
few	TRBV11-3	TRBD2	TRBJ2-1	TGTGCCAGCAGCACGGGACTAGCGGGATACAATGAGCAGTTCTTC	CASSTGLAGYNEQFF
few	TRBV6-5	TRBD2	TRBJ2-1	TGTGCCAGCAGTTCCGCGGGAGCCCGGAATGAGCAGTTCTTC	CASSSAGARNEQFF
NA	TRBV5-6	TRBD2	TRBJ2-5	TGTGCCAGCAGCTTACCGACTAGCGGAGCCCAAGAGACCCAGTACTTC	CASSLPTSGAQETQYF
many	TRBV10-3	NA	TRBJ2-7	TGTGCCATCAGTAGACCGGGACCGATCTACGAGCAGTACTTC	CAISRPGPIYEQYF
NA	TRBV4-3	TRBD2	TRBJ2-7	TGCGCCAGCAGCCAATCCCCCACGGCGGTAGCGGGATCTACCTACGAGCAGTACTTC	CASSQSPTAVAGSTYEQYF
many	TRBV12-3/TRBV12-4	TRBD2	TRBJ2-5	TGTGCCAGCAGTTTGGTATTAGCGGGAGGGCAAGAGACCCAGTACTTC	CASSLVLAGGQETQYF
NA	TRBV27	TRBD2	TRBJ2-7	TGTGCCAGCAGAGGTAGACTAGCGGGAGGGTACGAGCAGTACTTC	CASRGRLAGGYEQYF
NA	TRBV18	NA	TRBJ2-1	TGTGCCAGCTCACCACCGAGGGAATGGGAGCAGTTCTTC	CASSPPREWEQFF
many	TRBV5-1	NA	TRBJ2-2	TGCGCCAGCAGCTTCGGGGAAGGGAACACCGGGGAGCTGTTTTTT	CASSFGEGNTGELFF
medium-sized	TRBV6-1	NA	TRBJ2-1	TGTGCCAGCAGTCAGGCTACATACCGGCTTAATGAGCAGTTCTTC	CASSQATYRLNEQFF
NA	TRBV25-1	TRBD2	TRBJ2-3	TGTGCCAGCCTAGCGGGAGGTACTAGCACAGATACGCAGTATTTT	CASLAGGTSTDTQYF
NA	TRBV6-1	NA	TRBJ2-7	TGTGCCAGCAAGTGGAACGACGGTACCTACGAGCAGTACTTC	CASKWNDGTYEQYF
medium-sized	TRBV27	TRBD2	TRBJ2-1	TGTGCCAGCAGTGCCCCCTCACTAGCGGGGAACAATGAGCAGTTCTTC	CASSAPSLAGNNEQFF
many	TRBV11-2	NA	TRBJ1-1	TGTGCCAGCAGCTTACCCAGAATGGGACGCCAGAACACTGAAGCTTTCTTT	CASSLPRMGRQNTEAFF
many	TRBV10-2	NA	TRBJ2-3	TGCGCCAGCAGTGTAGGACTAAATACGCAGTATTTT	CASSVGLNTQYF
NA	TRBV6-5	NA	TRBJ1-2	TGTGCCAGCAGTTCTCTTAGGCGGCTAGCTGACTATGGCTACACCTTC	CASSSLRRLADYGYTF
once	TRBV4-1	TRBD1	TRBJ1-1	TGCGCCAGCAGCCAAGCCGCAGGGGGCACTGAAGCTTTCTTT	CASSQAAGGTEAFF
once	TRBV7-2	NA	TRBJ2-3	TGTGCCAGCAGTTTAGACCGCGGTGCGGGTATAAACACAGATACGCAGTATTTT	CASSLDRGAGINTDTQYF
NA	TRBV6-6	NA	TRBJ2-7	TGTGCCAGTAAAGACCAAGCCCTCGGACCGGTGGAGCAGTACTTC	CASKDQALGPVEQYF
NA	TRBV4-2	TRBD2	TRBJ2-1	TGTGCCAGCAGCCAAACCGGGACTAGCGTAAACAATGAGCAGTTCTTC	CASSQTGTSVNNEQFF
many	TRBV7-3	TRBD2	TRBJ2-1	TGTGCCAGCAGCCAAAGCGGGAGGACCTTTGATGAGCAGTTCTTC	CASSQSGRTFDEQFF
NA	TRBV3-1	TRBD2	TRBJ2-3	TGTGCCAGCAGCCGTCAACTAGCGGGAGTAGATACGCAGTATTTT	CASSRQLAGVDTQYF